This TCR beta chain was observed in a study of blood T cell repertoires in COVID-19. The table came from immunoSEQ multiplex PCR; TCRdb's copy has only in-frame clones and leaves some out. The sample comprises about 20,000 clones, around 89% of which are singletons, and around 6% rests with the top ten. This CDR3 spans 19 amino acids. V was pared by 4 bases and J by 0 bases, with 13 bases of the junction left unmatched. The germline V gene has CDR1 SGHDN and CDR2 FVKESK. The sample comprised peripheral blood. The V gene is TRBV14, the J gene TRBJ2-7; 12 bases agree with TRBD1. The receptor comes from a human donor in a cohort sampled during active COVID-19. For the CDR3, the DNA is TGTGCCAGCAGCCCCCGGGACAGGGGGCCTAGCGGGAGCTCCTACGAGCAGTACTTC. This gives the protein CASSPRDRGPSGSSYEQYF. The entire variable domain, with the rest obtained from reference TRBV14 and TRBJ2-7, is as follows: EAGVTQFPSHSVIEKGQTVTLRCDPISGHDNLYWYRRVMGKEIKFLLHFVKESKQDESGMPNNRFLAERTGGTYSTLKVQPAELEDSGVYFCASSPRDRGPSGSSYEQYFGPGTRLTVT.